Below are 3 T cell receptor beta chains sequenced from a single sample in a study of shared clonotypes between healthy human individuals. Here immunoSEQ multiplex PCR was the method, and the copy in TCRdb shows in-frame clones only, minus some. The repertoire holds roughly 1,100,000 clones, with about 76% as singletons. Sequenced: memory CD4+ T cells sorted from blood. The subset was: CD45RA-negative fraction. The receptor set was obtained from a man aged 18 to 30 in good health.

The chain couples TRBV19 to TRBJ2-5; 8 positions agree with TRBD1. The CDR3 is made up of 14 amino acids. Germline trimming cut 5 bases from V and 4 bases from J; bases unmatched to any gene: 6. Per germline, CDR1 LNHDA and CDR2 SQIVND (reference sequence). The CDR3 sequence: CASSLTTGAETQYF. The CDR3 nucleotides read TGTGCCAGTAGTCTCACGACAGGGGCAGAGACCCAGTACTTC.

This clone was counted a few times. V and J are TRBV2 and TRBJ1-1; a weak D match, TRBD1 (6 bases). The CDR3 sequence is 12 residues long. Germline CDR1 is SNHLY and CDR2 is FYNNEI. Deletions cut 11 bases from V and 4 bases from J, with 14 bases between. The CDR3 DNA follows: TGTGCCGGACACAGGGACGCCACTGAAGCTTTCTTT. Residues: CAGHRDATEAFF.

The chain recombines TRBV4-1 with TRBJ1-2, with no clear D. Trimming pared 1 base from V and 8 bases from J, leaving 11 bases between. This CDR3 is built from 13 residues. Germline V gene sequence: CDR1 MGHRA, CDR2 YSYEKL. CDR3 bases: TGCGCCAGCAGCCAAGGGCAGGTTGGAGGCTACACCTTC. This translates into CASSQGQVGGYTF.